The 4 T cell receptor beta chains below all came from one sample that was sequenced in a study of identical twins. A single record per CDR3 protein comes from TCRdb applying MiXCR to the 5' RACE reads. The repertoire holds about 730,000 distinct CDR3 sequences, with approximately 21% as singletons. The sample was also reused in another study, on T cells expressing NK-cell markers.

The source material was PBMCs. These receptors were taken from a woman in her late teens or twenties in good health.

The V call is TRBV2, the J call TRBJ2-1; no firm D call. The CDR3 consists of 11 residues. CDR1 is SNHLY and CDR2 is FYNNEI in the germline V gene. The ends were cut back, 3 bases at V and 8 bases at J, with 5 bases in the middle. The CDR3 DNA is TGTGCCAGCAGTGATGGAGATGAGCAGTTCTTC. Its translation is CASSDGDEQFF. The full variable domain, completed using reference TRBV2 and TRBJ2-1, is EPEVTQTPSHQVTQMGQEVILRCVPISNHLYFYWYRQILGQKVEFLVSFYNNEISEKSEIFDDQFSVERPDGSNFTLKIRSTKLEDSAMYFCASSDGDEQFFGPGTRLTVL.

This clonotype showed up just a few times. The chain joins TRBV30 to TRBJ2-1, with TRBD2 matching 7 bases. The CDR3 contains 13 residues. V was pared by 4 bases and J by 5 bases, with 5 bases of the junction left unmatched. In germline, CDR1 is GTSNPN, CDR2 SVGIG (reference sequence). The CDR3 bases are TGTGCCTGGAAAGTAGCGGGTCACAATGAGCAGTTCTTC. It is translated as CAWKVAGHNEQFF.

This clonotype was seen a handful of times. The DNA of the CDR3 is TGTGCCAGCAGCAAAGGGGTCAGTGAGCAGTTCTTC. The encoded protein is CASSKGVSEQFF. The rearrangement joins TRBV11-2 to TRBJ2-1; maybe TRBD1 (5 bases). The CDR3 loop spans 12 amino acids. Germline CDR1 and CDR2: SGHAT and FQNNGV. V was pared by 5 bases and J by 9 bases, with 11 bases between.

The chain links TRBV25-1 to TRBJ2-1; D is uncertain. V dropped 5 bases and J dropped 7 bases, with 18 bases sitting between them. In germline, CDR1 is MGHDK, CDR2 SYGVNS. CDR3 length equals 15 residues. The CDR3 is CASSSRLIVGNEQFF. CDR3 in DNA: TGTGCCAGCAGTTCGCGGCTAATTGTGGGAAATGAGCAGTTCTTC. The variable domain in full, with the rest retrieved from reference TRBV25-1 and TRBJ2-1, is EADIYQTPRYLVIGTGKKITLECSQTMGHDKMYWYQQDPGMELHLIHYSYGVNSTEKGDLSSESTVSRIRTEHFPLTLESARPSHTSQYLCASSSRLIVGNEQFFGPGTRLTVL.